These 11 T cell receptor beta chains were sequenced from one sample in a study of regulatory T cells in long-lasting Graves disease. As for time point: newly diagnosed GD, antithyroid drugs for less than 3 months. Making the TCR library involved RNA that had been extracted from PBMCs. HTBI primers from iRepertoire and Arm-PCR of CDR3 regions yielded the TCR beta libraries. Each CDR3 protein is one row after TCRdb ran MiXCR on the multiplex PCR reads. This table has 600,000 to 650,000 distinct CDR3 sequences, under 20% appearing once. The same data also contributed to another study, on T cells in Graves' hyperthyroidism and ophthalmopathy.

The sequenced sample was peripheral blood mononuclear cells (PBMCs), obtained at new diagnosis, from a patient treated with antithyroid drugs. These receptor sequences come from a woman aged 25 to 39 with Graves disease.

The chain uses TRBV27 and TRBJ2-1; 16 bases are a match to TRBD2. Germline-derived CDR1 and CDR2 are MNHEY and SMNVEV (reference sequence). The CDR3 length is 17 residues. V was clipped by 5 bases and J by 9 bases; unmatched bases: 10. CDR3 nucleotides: TGTGCCAGCAGTCCCCCCCCCGGGACTAGCGGGAGGGGTGAGCAGTTCTTC. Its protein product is CASSPPPGTSGRGEQFF.

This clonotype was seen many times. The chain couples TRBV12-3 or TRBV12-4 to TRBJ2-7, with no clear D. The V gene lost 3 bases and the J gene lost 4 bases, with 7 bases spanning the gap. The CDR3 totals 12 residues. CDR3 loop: CASSFYKYEQYF. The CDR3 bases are TGTGCCAGCAGTTTTTACAAATACGAGCAGTACTTC.

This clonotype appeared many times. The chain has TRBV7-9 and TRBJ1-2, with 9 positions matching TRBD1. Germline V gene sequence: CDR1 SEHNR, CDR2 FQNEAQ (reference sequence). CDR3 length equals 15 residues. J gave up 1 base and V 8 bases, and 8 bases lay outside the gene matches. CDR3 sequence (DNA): TGTGCCAGCGACCCGGGGACAGGGAGTAACTATGGCTACACCTTC. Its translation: CASDPGTGSNYGYTF.

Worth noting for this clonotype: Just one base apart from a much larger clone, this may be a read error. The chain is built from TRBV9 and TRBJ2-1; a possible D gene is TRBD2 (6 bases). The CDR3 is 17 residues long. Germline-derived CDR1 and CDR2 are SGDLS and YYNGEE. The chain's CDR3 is CTSSADSGVRGYNEQFF. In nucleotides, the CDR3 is TGTACCAGCAGCGCCGACTCGGGGGTTCGAGGCTACAATGAGCAGTTCTTC.

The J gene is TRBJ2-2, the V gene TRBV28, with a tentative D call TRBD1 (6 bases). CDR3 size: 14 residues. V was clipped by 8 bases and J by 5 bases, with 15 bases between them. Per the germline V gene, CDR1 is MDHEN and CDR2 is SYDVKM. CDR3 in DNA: TGTGCCAGCCTAACGAGGCAGGGGACCGGGGAGCTGTTTTTT. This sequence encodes CASLTRQGTGELFF.

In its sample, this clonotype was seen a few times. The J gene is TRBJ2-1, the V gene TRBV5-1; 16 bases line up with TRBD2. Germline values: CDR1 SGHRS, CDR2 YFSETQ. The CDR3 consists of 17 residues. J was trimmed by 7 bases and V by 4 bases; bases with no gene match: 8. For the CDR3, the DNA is TGCGCCAGCAGCGTCGGGACTAGCGGGAGGGCCTGGAATGAGCAGTTCTTC. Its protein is CASSVGTSGRAWNEQFF.

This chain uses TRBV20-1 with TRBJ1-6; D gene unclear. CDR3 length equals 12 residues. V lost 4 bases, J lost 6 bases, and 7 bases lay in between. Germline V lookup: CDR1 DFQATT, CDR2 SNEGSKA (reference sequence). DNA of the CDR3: TGCAGTGCTACAGATGTTAATTCACCCCTCCACTTT. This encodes CSATDVNSPLHF.

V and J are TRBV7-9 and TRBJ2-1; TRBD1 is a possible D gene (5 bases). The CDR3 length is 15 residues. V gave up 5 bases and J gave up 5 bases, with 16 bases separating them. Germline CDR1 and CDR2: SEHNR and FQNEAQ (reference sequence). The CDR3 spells CASSPRYGANNEQFF. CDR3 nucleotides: TGTGCCAGCAGCCCCCGGTATGGGGCTAACAATGAGCAGTTCTTC.

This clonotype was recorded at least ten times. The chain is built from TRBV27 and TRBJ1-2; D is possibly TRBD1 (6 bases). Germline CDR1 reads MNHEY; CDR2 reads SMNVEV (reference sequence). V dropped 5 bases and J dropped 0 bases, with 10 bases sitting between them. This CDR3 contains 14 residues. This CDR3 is CASSKDRSNYGYTF. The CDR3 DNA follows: TGTGCCAGCAGTAAGGACAGATCTAACTATGGCTACACCTTC.

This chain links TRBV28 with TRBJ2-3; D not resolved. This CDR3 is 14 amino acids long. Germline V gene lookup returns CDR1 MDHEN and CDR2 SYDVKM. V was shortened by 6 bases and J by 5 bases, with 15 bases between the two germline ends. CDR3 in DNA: TGTGCCAGCAGATTAAACCCCGGGCGAGATACGCAGTATTTT. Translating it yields CASRLNPGRDTQYF. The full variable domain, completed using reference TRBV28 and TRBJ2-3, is DVKVTQSSRYLVKRTGEKVFLECVQDMDHENMFWYRQDPGLGLRLIYFSYDVKMKEKGDIPEGYSVSREKKERFSLILESASTNQTSMYLCASRLNPGRDTQYFGPGTRLTVL.

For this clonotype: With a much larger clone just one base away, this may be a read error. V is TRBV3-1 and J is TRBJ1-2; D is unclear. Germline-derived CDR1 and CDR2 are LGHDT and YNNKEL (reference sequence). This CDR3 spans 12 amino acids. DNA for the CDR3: TGTGTCAGCAGCCAACCAAGGAACGGCTACACCTTC. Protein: CVSSQPRNGYTF.